One and the same sample provided the 18 T cell receptor beta chains below, sequenced in a study of T cells after yellow fever vaccination. TCRdb fed the 5' RACE reads into MiXCR, producing one record per CDR3 protein. This table has about 260,000 distinct CDR3 sequences, approximately 12% appearing once. The sequenced sample was CD4+ T cells sorted from PBMCs, obtained 45 days after the yellow fever booster vaccination. All receptors come from a man aged 25 to 45 who received the YFV17D yellow fever vaccine.

The chain links TRBV4-3 to TRBJ2-2; D is undetermined. CDR3 size: 16 residues. The V end was cut by 0 bases, the J end by 0 bases, with 8 bases between. Germline-derived CDR1 and CDR2 are LGHNA and YSLEER. CDR3 region: CASSQEGYANTGELFF. The CDR3 nucleotides read TGCGCCAGCAGCCAAGAAGGGTACGCGAACACCGGGGAGCTGTTTTTT.

This clonotype was detected only a few times. The chain couples TRBV29-1 to TRBJ2-2, with D possibly being TRBD1 or TRBD2 (5 bases each). Trimming stripped 0 bases from V and 1 base from J, with 9 bases between. The CDR3 runs 15 residues. Germline loops: CDR1 SQVTM, CDR2 ANQGSEA. CDR3 region: CSVEDQGRNTGELFF. The CDR3, as DNA: TGCAGCGTTGAAGATCAGGGACGGAACACCGGGGAGCTGTTTTTT.

This clonotype was found a few times. V and J are TRBV20-1 and TRBJ2-5, with D unresolved. The CDR3 covers 14 residues. Deletions cut 3 bases from V and 8 bases from J, with 19 bases between. Germline loops: CDR1 DFQATT, CDR2 SNEGSKA (reference sequence). The CDR3 here is CSASEARLGETQYF. CDR3 in DNA: TGCAGTGCTAGCGAAGCGAGACTGGGTGAAACCCAGTACTTC.

The chain joins TRBV5-1 to TRBJ2-3, with D possibly called TRBD1 or TRBD2 (6 bases each). V gave up 7 bases and J gave up 6 bases, with 18 bases separating them. Germline CDR1 reads SGHRS; CDR2 reads YFSETQ. This CDR3 is 14 amino acids long. The CDR3 DNA sequence: TGCGCCAGCGGCGATAGCGGAGGGGGGGATACGCAGTATTTT. Translated, it gives CASGDSGGGDTQYF.

In this sample, this clonotype turned up a few times. This chain links TRBV12-3 or TRBV12-4 with TRBJ2-5; D remains unclear. V was shortened by 4 bases and J by 7 bases, with 7 bases between the two germline ends. The CDR3 is made up of 11 amino acids. For the CDR3, the DNA is TGTGCCAGCAGTTATACGACGACCCAGTACTTC. Protein product: CASSYTTTQYF.

The V gene is TRBV27, the J gene TRBJ2-3; 8 nucleotides match TRBD2. V was clipped by 0 bases and J by 2 bases; unmatched bases: 10. The CDR3 runs to 18 residues. The germline CDR1 and CDR2 sequences are MNHEY and SMNVEV (reference sequence). The CDR3 here is CASSLSGSGAAYTDTQYF. The DNA of the CDR3 is TGTGCCAGCAGTTTATCTGGTAGCGGGGCGGCTTACACAGATACGCAGTATTTT.

The gene calls are TRBV12-3 or TRBV12-4 and TRBJ1-5, with unresolved D. This CDR3 is 11 amino acids long. The ends were cut back, 5 bases at V and 6 bases at J, with 5 bases in the middle. The CDR3 is CASSAGQPQHF. DNA of the CDR3: TGTGCCAGCAGTGCCGGTCAGCCCCAGCATTTT.

CDR3 amino acids: CASSLAQWGKNTEAFF. The CDR3 DNA sequence: TGTGCCAGCAGCTTAGCCCAATGGGGGAAGAACACTGAAGCTTTCTTT. The V call is TRBV7-2, the J call TRBJ1-1; tentative D call: TRBD1 (5 bases). V was clipped by 0 bases and J by 1 base, with 12 bases between them. Germline lookup yields CDR1 SGHTA and CDR2 FQGNSA. CDR3 size: 16 residues.

This clonotype was counted between two and nine times. The chain carries TRBV10-3 and TRBJ2-7; 9 bases fit TRBD2. Losses at the gene ends were 5 bases for V and 1 base for J; bases not matched to a gene: 9. Germline V gene data show CDR1 as ENHRY and CDR2 as SYGVKD. The length of the CDR3 is 16 residues. The chain's CDR3 is CAISPGLAGSSYEQYF. The CDR3 nucleotides read TGTGCCATCAGTCCCGGGCTAGCGGGATCATCCTACGAGCAGTACTTC.

The chain uses TRBV20-1 and TRBJ2-3; D uncertain. The CDR3 runs 12 residues. Trimming cost V 4 bases and J 1 base, with 6 bases left between them. CDR1 DFQATT and CDR2 SNEGSKA come from the germline V gene (reference sequence). The CDR3 DNA sequence: TGCAGTGCTACTATCGGCACAGATACGCAGTATTTT. Translated: CSATIGTDTQYF.

This clonotype was picked up a small number of times. The V and J genes are TRBV7-9 and TRBJ2-3; 7 nucleotides align to TRBD2. Germline trimming cut 8 bases from V and 5 bases from J; bases unmatched to any gene: 10. Germline CDR1 and CDR2: SEHNR and FQNEAQ (reference sequence). The CDR3 totals 14 residues. The CDR3 loop is CASGGGRSRDTQYF. For the CDR3, the DNA is TGTGCCAGCGGCGGCGGGAGATCTCGAGATACGCAGTATTTT.

This rearrangement joins TRBV5-1 to TRBJ2-7; D is perhaps TRBD2 (6 bases). Germline V CDR1 and CDR2: SGHRS, YFSETQ. Trimming removed 3 bases at V and 2 bases at J, with 12 bases between. The CDR3 totals 14 residues. The CDR3 DNA reads as TGCGCCAGCAGCTGGGGGGACGCTCCCTACGAGCAGTACTTC. It specifies CASSWGDAPYEQYF.

This clonotype occurred a few times. J is TRBJ1-3 and V is TRBV20-1, with D unresolved. Trimming took 5 bases from V and 2 from J, leaving 10 bases between them. The CDR3 spans 13 residues. Germline CDR1 reads DFQATT; CDR2 reads SNEGSKA (reference sequence). The CDR3 bases are TGCAGTGCTGAAGATCACCCTGGAAACACCATATATTTT. It encodes CSAEDHPGNTIYF.

This clonotype was detected only a few times. The rearrangement uses TRBV20-1 and TRBJ1-6; D not resolved. CDR1 and CDR2 (germline): DFQATT, SNEGSKA (reference sequence). The V end lost 0 bases, the J end lost 7 bases, and 10 bases lay between the germline ends. The CDR3 length is 14 residues. The DNA for the CDR3 is TGCAGTGCTAGAGATGATCTACCCAATTCACCCCTCCACTTT. Residues: CSARDDLPNSPLHF.

This clonotype was counted at least ten times. The chain is built from TRBV12-3 or TRBV12-4 and TRBJ2-3; TRBD2 matches 7 bases. The CDR3 has 14 residues. The V segment lost 7 bases and the J segment 1 base; nucleotides outside the gene matches: 5. CDR3 sequence reads: CASILADGTDTQYF. The CDR3 DNA reads as TGTGCCAGCATTCTAGCGGATGGCACAGATACGCAGTATTTT.

The rearrangement joins TRBV5-1 to TRBJ2-2; D is unresolved. CDR1 and CDR2 (germline): SGHRS, YFSETQ. This CDR3 contains 15 residues. Trimming took off 3 bases at V and 2 bases at J, with 11 bases between the two ends. The CDR3 DNA reads TGCGCCAGCAGCTCGGTAGACCATAACACCGGGGAGCTGTTTTTT. Its translation: CASSSVDHNTGELFF.

V is TRBV27 and J is TRBJ2-5; 13 bases line up with TRBD2. V lost 5 bases and J lost 2; bases outside the gene matches: 14. This CDR3 is built from 19 residues. Germline-derived CDR1 and CDR2 are MNHEY and SMNVEV (reference sequence). The CDR3 protein is CASSPSTSGRPVPQETQYF. The CDR3 DNA sequence: TGTGCCAGCAGTCCCTCGACTAGCGGGAGGCCTGTACCTCAAGAGACCCAGTACTTC.

The sample holds one count of this clonotype. At one end, the junction sequence differs from germline, possibly due to a read error. The chain's CDR3 is CSASPTSGSFYEQSF. The CDR3 bases are TGCAGTGCTAGTCCAACTAGCGGGAGTTTCTATGAGCAGTCCTTC. J is TRBJ2-1 and V is TRBV20-1, with TRBD2 identical over 11 bases. The length of the CDR3 is 15 residues. CDR1 and CDR2 (germline): DFQATT, SNEGSKA (reference sequence).